The 21 T cell receptor beta chains below all came from one sample that was sequenced in a study of CD4 T cells in relation to SARS-CoV-2 and coronaviruses. Generated by immunoSEQ multiplex PCR, the TCRdb table keeps only in-frame clones and is missing some. The table has under 45,000 clones, roughly 84% seen once. The antigens these receptors bind are not known. Sequencing was done on a sample of naive CD4+ T cells from PBMCs, cultured in vitro. Subset meaning: naive CD4+ T cells isolated by negative enrichment. The receptors come from an adult with COVID-19.

The chain combines TRBV9 with TRBJ2-1; the match to TRBD2 covers 7 bases. This CDR3 comprises 16 residues. Germline CDR1 is SGDLS and CDR2 is YYNGEE. V trimming: 0 bases; J trimming: 7 bases; junction bases outside the gene matches: 10. CDR3 region: CASSVGEGGPRNEQFF. Here the CDR3 DNA reads TGTGCCAGCAGCGTAGGAGAGGGAGGGCCTAGGAATGAGCAGTTCTTC.

The V gene is TRBV19, the J gene TRBJ2-7; 10 bases agree with TRBD1. This CDR3 spans 14 amino acids. Germline-derived CDR1 and CDR2 are LNHDA and SQIVND (reference sequence). V shed 8 bases and J 2 bases; nucleotides not matched to a gene: 6. The chain's CDR3 is CASPDRGTAYEQYF. CDR3 DNA: TGTGCCAGTCCGGACAGGGGGACAGCCTACGAGCAGTACTTC.

V and J are TRBV5-4 and TRBJ2-1; D gene ambiguous. Trimming removed 4 bases at V and 0 bases at J, with 11 bases between. The CDR3 contains 15 residues. Germline CDR1 reads SGHNT; CDR2 reads YYREEE (reference sequence). The CDR3 nucleotides read TGTGCCAGCAGCCAAACGACAAGCTCCTACAATGAGCAGTTCTTC. This codes for CASSQTTSSYNEQFF.

Only a few counts were recorded for this clone. This chain uses TRBV5-1 with TRBJ2-7, with 10 nucleotides matching TRBD1. In germline, CDR1 is SGHRS, CDR2 YFSETQ. The CDR3 is 14 amino acids. The V segment lost 4 bases and the J segment 3 bases; nucleotides outside the gene matches: 4. CDR3 amino acids: CASSPDRGIYEQYF. CDR3 DNA: TGCGCCAGCAGCCCGGACAGGGGGATCTACGAGCAGTACTTC. The variable domain in full, with the rest retrieved from reference TRBV5-1 and TRBJ2-7, is KAGVTQTPRYLIKTRGQQVTLSCSPISGHRSVSWYQQTPGQGLQFLFEYFSETQRNKGNFPGRFSGRQFSNSRSEMNVSTLELGDSALYLCASSPDRGIYEQYFGPGTRLTVT.

V and J are TRBV7-2 and TRBJ2-1; D is uncertain. V gave up 4 bases and J gave up 0 bases, with 10 bases separating them. This CDR3 is 15 amino acids long. The germline V gene has CDR1 SGHTA and CDR2 FQGNSA. The DNA of the CDR3 is TGTGCCAGCAGCTCGGTAGTCGCCTCCTACAATGAGCAGTTCTTC. Translated, it gives CASSSVVASYNEQFF.

The chain links TRBV2 to TRBJ2-2, with D maybe TRBD1 (5 bases). V was trimmed by 6 bases and J by 1 base, leaving 9 bases between them. CDR3 size: 14 residues. The germline CDR1 and CDR2 sequences are SNHLY and FYNNEI. The CDR3, as DNA: TGTGCCAGCAGCCGAGACAGGAACACCGGGGAGCTGTTTTTT. Residues: CASSRDRNTGELFF. Using reference TRBV2 and TRBJ2-2 for the parts outside the CDR3, the full variable domain is EPEVTQTPSHQVTQMGQEVILRCVPISNHLYFYWYRQILGQKVEFLVSFYNNEISEKSEIFDDQFSVERPDGSNFTLKIRSTKLEDSAMYFCASSRDRNTGELFFGEGSRLTVL.

This rearrangement joins TRBV2 to TRBJ2-1; 8 bases are shared with TRBD2. Germline V CDR1 and CDR2: SNHLY, FYNNEI. The CDR3 has 16 amino acids. V shed 5 bases, J shed 4 bases, and the junction held 10 bases outside the gene matches. Here the CDR3 reads CASSRRSRGGYNEQFF. The CDR3 nucleotides are TGTGCCAGCAGTAGACGGTCCCGGGGGGGTTACAATGAGCAGTTCTTC.

This clone has only a few counts. The chain joins TRBV4-2 to TRBJ2-7; D possibly corresponds to TRBD1 (5 bases). Germline CDR1 reads LGHNA; CDR2 reads YNFKEQ. This CDR3 has 18 amino acids. The V end was cut by 0 bases, the J end by 0 bases, with 18 bases between. As DNA, the CDR3 is TGTGCCAGCAGCCAAGAGGGGCGTTGGCACCCCTCCTCCTACGAGCAGTACTTC. Translation gives CASSQEGRWHPSSYEQYF.

This clone was counted only a few times. The rearrangement uses TRBV12-3 or TRBV12-4 and TRBJ1-5; TRBD1 might be the D (5 bases). The ends were cut back, 3 bases at V and 7 bases at J, with 10 bases in the middle. The length of the CDR3 is 13 residues. The CDR3 sequence: CASSLRGGQPQHF. The CDR3 DNA follows: TGTGCCAGCAGTTTGAGGGGAGGGCAGCCCCAGCATTTT.

This chain links TRBV10-3 with TRBJ2-1, with TRBD1 as a possible D gene (6 bases). The ends were cut back, 2 bases at V and 5 bases at J, with 13 bases in the middle. The CDR3 consists of 15 residues. The germline V gene encodes CDR1 ENHRY and CDR2 SYGVKD. The CDR3 DNA reads as TGTGCCATCAGTGAGGGGGGCAGCCCGGACAATGAGCAGTTCTTC. Translated: CAISEGGSPDNEQFF.

The chain combines TRBV9 with TRBJ2-2, with TRBD1 matching over 8 bases. The junction had 5 bases not matched to a gene; V was cut back by 3 bases and J by 4 bases. The CDR3 has 15 amino acids. From germline, CDR1 is SGDLS and CDR2 YYNGEE. CDR3 sequence: CASSGTGWGTGELFF. The CDR3 nucleotides read TGTGCCAGCAGCGGGACAGGGTGGGGCACCGGGGAGCTGTTTTTT.

The V call is TRBV6-5, the J call TRBJ1-2; D perhaps matches TRBD1 (5 bases). Per germline, CDR1 MNHEY and CDR2 SVGAGI. Trimming took off 6 bases at V and 8 bases at J, with 22 bases between the two ends. This CDR3 contains 15 residues. CDR3 in amino acids: CASRAKTVLIRGYTF. CDR3 bases: TGTGCCAGCAGAGCTAAGACAGTTTTAATTAGAGGCTACACCTTC.

V and J are TRBV7-2 and TRBJ2-5; 7 nucleotides align to TRBD2. The CDR3 runs to 15 residues. J lost 7 bases, V lost 5 bases, and 13 bases had no gene match. Germline CDR1 reads SGHTA; CDR2 reads FQGNSA. The CDR3 DNA follows: TGTGCCAGCAGCCAACTCGGGACTACAAAAGGGACCCAGTACTTC. Encoded protein: CASSQLGTTKGTQYF.

This chain uses TRBV18 with TRBJ2-7; 9 positions match TRBD1. The germline CDR1 and CDR2 sequences are KGHSH and LQKENI. This CDR3 has 17 residues. J gave up 2 bases and V 4 bases, and 12 bases lay outside the gene matches. CDR3 sequence reads: CASSLRGRGQGAYEQYF. Here the CDR3 DNA reads TGTGCCAGCTCACTGCGGGGTAGGGGACAGGGAGCCTACGAGCAGTACTTC.

V usage is TRBV5-4 and J usage is TRBJ1-3; maybe TRBD1 (5 bases). V was cut by 3 bases and J by 0 bases, with 10 bases left in between. The CDR3 is 15 residues long. CDR1 is SGHNT and CDR2 is YYREEE in the germline V gene (reference sequence). CDR3 sequence reads: CASSSRALSGNTIYF. As DNA, the CDR3 is TGTGCCAGCAGCTCCAGGGCCCTCTCTGGAAACACCATATATTTT.

As to this clone: The junction does not match germline at one end; this may be a read error. The chain links TRBV3-1 (or the pseudogene TRBV3-2) to TRBJ1-3, with D unclear. There are 14 residues in the CDR3. The germline CDR1 and CDR2 sequences are LGHDT and YNNKEL (reference sequence). CDR3 nucleotides: TGTGCCAGCAGTCAAGGATCAGCTGGAAACACCATATATTTT. As protein: CASSQGSAGNTIYF.

The chain has TRBV4-1 and TRBJ2-2; TRBD1 matches 7 bases. CDR1 is MGHRA and CDR2 is YSYEKL in the germline V gene. V shed 4 bases and J 2 bases; nucleotides not matched to a gene: 10. The CDR3 has 17 amino acids. CDR3 nucleotide sequence: TGCGCCAGCAGCCGCCCCCTCGGGACAGTAAACACCGGGGAGCTGTTTTTT. It encodes CASSRPLGTVNTGELFF.

J is TRBJ2-1 and V is TRBV9; D call uncertain. V was clipped by 4 bases and J by 0 bases, with 5 bases between them. Germline V gives CDR1 SGDLS, CDR2 YYNGEE. This CDR3 has 13 amino acids. The CDR3 bases are TGTGCCAGCAGCCGAGACTCCTACAATGAGCAGTTCTTC. Translation: CASSRDSYNEQFF.

The genes are TRBV27 and TRBJ1-2, with 7 bases identical to TRBD1. Trimming cost V 6 bases and J 2 bases; bases outside gene matches: 6. The CDR3 has 14 amino acids. The germline CDR1 and CDR2 sequences are MNHEY and SMNVEV (reference sequence). In DNA form, the CDR3 reads TGTGCCAGCAGACGGACAGGTCTCAACTATGGCTACACCTTC. Residues: CASRRTGLNYGYTF.

The genes are TRBV5-1 and TRBJ1-6; D may be TRBD1 (5 bases). The length of the CDR3 is 14 residues. V lost 0 bases to trimming and J lost 7 bases, with 8 bases between them. Germline V gene data show CDR1 as SGHRS and CDR2 as YFSETQ. The CDR3 nucleotides read TGCGCCAGCAGCTTGGGCAGGGAGAATTCACCCCTCCACTTT. Its protein is CASSLGRENSPLHF.

J is TRBJ2-1 and V is TRBV7-6, with unresolved D. Trimming stripped 7 bases from V and 6 bases from J, with 13 bases between. This CDR3 spans 13 amino acids. CDR1 SGHVS and CDR2 FNYEAQ come from the germline V gene. The CDR3: CASTKKAFNEQFF. CDR3 coding DNA: TGTGCCAGCACTAAAAAGGCCTTCAATGAGCAGTTCTTC.